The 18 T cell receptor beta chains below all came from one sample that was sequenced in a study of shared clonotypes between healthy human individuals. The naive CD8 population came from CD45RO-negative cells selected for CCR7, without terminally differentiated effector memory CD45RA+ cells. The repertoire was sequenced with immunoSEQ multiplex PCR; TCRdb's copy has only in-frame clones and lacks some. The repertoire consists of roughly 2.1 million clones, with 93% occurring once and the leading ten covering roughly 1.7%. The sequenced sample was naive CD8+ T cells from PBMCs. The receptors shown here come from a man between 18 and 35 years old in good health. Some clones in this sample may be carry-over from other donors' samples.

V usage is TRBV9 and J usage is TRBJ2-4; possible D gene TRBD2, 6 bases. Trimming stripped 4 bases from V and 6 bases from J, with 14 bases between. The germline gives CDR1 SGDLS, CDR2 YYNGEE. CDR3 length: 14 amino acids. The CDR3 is CASSPGGLGNIQYF. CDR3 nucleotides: TGTGCCAGCAGCCCTGGGGGGTTGGGAAACATTCAGTACTTC.

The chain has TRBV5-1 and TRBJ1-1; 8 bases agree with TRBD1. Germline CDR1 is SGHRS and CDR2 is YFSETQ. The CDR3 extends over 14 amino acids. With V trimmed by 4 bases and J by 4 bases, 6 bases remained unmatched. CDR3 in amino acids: CASSPHRGSTEAFF. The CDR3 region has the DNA TGCGCCAGCAGCCCCCACAGGGGGTCCACTGAAGCTTTCTTT.

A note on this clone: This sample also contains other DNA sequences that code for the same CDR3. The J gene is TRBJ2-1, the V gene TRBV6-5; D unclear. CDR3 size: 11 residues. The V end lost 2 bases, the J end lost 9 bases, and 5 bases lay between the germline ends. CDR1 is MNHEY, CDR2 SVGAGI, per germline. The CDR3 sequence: CASSYGIEQFF. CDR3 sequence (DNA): TGTGCCAGCAGTTACGGTATTGAGCAGTTCTTC.

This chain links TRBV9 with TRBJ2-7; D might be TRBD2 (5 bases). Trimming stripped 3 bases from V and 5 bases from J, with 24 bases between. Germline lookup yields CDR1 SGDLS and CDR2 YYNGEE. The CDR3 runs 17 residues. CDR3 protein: CASSGEPGSGGADEQYF. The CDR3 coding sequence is TGTGCCAGCAGCGGCGAACCAGGATCTGGAGGTGCGGACGAGCAGTACTTC.

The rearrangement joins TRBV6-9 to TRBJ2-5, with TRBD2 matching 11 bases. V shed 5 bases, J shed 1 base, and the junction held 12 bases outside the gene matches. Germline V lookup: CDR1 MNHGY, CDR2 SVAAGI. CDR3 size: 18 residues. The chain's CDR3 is CASSHAASGRTTQETQYF. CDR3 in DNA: TGTGCCAGCAGTCATGCGGCTAGCGGGAGGACGACCCAAGAGACCCAGTACTTC.

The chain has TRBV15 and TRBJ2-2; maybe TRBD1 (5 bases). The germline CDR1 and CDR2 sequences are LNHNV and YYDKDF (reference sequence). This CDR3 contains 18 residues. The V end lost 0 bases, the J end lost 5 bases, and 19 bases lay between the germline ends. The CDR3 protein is CATSRDLRASAGTGELFF. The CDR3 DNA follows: TGTGCCACCAGCAGAGATCTCCGAGCATCGGCAGGGACCGGGGAGCTGTTTTTT.

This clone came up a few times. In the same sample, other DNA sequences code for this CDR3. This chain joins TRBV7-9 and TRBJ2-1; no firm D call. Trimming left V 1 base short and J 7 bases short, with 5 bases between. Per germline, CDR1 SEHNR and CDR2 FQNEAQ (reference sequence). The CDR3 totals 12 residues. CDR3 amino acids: CASSLGLNEQFF. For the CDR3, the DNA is TGTGCCAGCAGCTTAGGGTTGAATGAGCAGTTCTTC.

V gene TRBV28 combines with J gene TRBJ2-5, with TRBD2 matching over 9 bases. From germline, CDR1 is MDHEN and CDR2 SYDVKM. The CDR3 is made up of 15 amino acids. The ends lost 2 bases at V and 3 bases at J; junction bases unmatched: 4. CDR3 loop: CASSLRREGKETQYF. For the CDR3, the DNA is TGTGCCAGCAGTTTAAGGCGGGAGGGGAAAGAGACCCAGTACTTC.

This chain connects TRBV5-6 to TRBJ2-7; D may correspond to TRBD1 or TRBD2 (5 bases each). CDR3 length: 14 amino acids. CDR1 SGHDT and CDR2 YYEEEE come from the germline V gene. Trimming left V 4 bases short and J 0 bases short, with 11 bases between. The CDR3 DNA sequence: TGTGCCAGCAGCGTCGGGACGATCTCCTACGAGCAGTACTTC. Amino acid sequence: CASSVGTISYEQYF.

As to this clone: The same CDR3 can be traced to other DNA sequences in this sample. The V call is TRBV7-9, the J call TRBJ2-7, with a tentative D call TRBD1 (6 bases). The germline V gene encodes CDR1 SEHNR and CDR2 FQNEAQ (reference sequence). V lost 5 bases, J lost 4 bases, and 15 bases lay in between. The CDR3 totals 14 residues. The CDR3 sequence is CASSPRQGPYEQYF. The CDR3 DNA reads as TGTGCCAGCAGCCCCAGGCAGGGGCCTTACGAGCAGTACTTC.

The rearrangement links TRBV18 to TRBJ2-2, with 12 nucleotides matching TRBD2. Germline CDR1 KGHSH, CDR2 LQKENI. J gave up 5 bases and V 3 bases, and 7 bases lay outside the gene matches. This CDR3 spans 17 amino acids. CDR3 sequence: CASSPRTSGNVTGELFF. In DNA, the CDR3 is TGTGCCAGCTCACCGCGGACTAGCGGGAATGTAACCGGGGAGCTGTTTTTT.

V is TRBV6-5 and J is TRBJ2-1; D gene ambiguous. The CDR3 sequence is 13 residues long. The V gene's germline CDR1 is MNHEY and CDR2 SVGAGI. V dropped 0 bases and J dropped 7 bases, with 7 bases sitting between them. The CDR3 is CASSYSLLNEQFF. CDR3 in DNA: TGTGCCAGCAGTTACTCACTACTAAATGAGCAGTTCTTC.

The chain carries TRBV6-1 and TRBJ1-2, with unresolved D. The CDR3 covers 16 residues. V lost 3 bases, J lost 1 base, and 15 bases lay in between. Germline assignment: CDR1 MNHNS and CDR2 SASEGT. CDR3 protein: CASSESLLPFNYGYTF. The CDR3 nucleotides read TGTGCCAGCAGTGAGAGTCTACTCCCATTTAACTATGGCTACACCTTC.

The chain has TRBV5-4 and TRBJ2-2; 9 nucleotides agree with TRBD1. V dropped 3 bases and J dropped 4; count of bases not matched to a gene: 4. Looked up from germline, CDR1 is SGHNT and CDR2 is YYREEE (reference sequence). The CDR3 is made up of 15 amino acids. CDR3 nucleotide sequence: TGTGCCAGCAGCTCGCCGGGACAGGGCACCGGGGAGCTGTTTTTT. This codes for CASSSPGQGTGELFF.

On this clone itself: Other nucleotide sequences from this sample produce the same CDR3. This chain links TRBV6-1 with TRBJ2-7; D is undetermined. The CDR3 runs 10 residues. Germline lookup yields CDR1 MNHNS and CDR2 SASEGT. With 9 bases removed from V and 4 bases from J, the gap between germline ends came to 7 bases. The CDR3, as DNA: TGTGCCAGTCGCGATTACGAGCAGTACTTC. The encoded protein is CASRDYEQYF.

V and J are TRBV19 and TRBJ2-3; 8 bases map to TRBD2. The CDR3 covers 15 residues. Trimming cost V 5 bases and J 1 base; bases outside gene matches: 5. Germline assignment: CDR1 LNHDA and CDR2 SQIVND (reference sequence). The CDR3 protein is CASSEREWGTDTQYF. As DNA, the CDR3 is TGTGCCAGTAGTGAGCGGGAGTGGGGCACAGATACGCAGTATTTT. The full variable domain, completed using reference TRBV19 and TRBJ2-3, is DGGITQSPKYLFRKEGQNVTLSCEQNLNHDAMYWYRQDPGQGLRLIYYSQIVNDFQKGDIAEGYSVSREKKESFPLTVTSAQKNPTAFYLCASSEREWGTDTQYFGPGTRLTVL.

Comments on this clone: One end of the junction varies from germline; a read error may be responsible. CDR3 in amino acids: CASRIGTSGSSSTDTQYF. CDR3 in DNA: TGTGCCAGTAGGATAGGGACTAGCGGGAGCAGTAGCACAGATACGCAGTATTTT. The genes are TRBV19 and TRBJ2-3, with TRBD2 matching over 14 bases. Germline lookup yields CDR1 LNHDA and CDR2 SQIVND (reference sequence). This CDR3 is 18 amino acids long.

CDR3 DNA: TGTGCCAGCAGCGGCCTAGGGGGAGCTAATGAAAAACTGTTTTTT. Amino acid sequence: CASSGLGGANEKLFF. The V call is TRBV7-9, the J call TRBJ1-4, with D perhaps TRBD1 (6 bases). Deletions cut 5 bases from V and 3 bases from J, with 13 bases between. CDR1 SEHNR and CDR2 FQNEAQ come from the germline V gene (reference sequence). The CDR3 totals 15 residues.